These 19 T cell receptor beta chains were sequenced from one sample in a study of low-dose radiotherapy and immunotherapy resistance in tumors. First-strand cDNA used TRAV- and TRBV-specific primers, covering alpha and beta chains. With a V-primer adapter and a constant-region primer, TCRs were amplified for 20 PCR cycles. TCRdb used MiXCR to reprocess the reads, holding one entry per CDR3 protein. The sample has 55,000 to 65,000 distinct CDR3 sequences, more than 20% seen once; the top ten hold around 6.7%. Indicated time point: before trial treatment. The source was PBMCs, collected before treatment. The receptors originated from a male donor with rectosigmoid adenocarcinoma.

This clonotype was found many times. The rearrangement joins TRBV12-3 or TRBV12-4 to TRBJ2-7; D ambiguous. The CDR3 covers 11 residues. Trimming removed 6 bases at V and 4 bases at J, with 7 bases between. The CDR3: CASRNQYEQYF. The DNA of the CDR3 is TGTGCCAGCAGAAATCAATACGAGCAGTACTTC.

The chain recombines TRBV5-1 with TRBJ2-1; TRBD2 matches 8 bases. This CDR3 has 15 amino acids. CDR1 and CDR2 from the germline V gene are SGHRS and YFSETQ. V lost 3 bases and J lost 12; bases outside the gene matches: 14. The CDR3 sequence: CASSSVAGRYSVQFF. CDR3 DNA: TGCGCCAGCAGCTCCGTAGCGGGACGCTACAGTGTGCAGTTCTTC. The whole variable domain, remainder taken from reference TRBV5-1 and TRBJ2-1, is KAGVTQTPRYLIKTRGQQVTLSCSPISGHRSVSWYQQTPGQGLQFLFEYFSETQRNKGNFPGRFSGRQFSNSRSEMNVSTLELGDSALYLCASSSVAGRYSVQFFGPGTRLTVL.

In its sample, this clonotype was seen many times. The chain links TRBV9 to TRBJ2-7; D not resolved. Trimming left V 7 bases short and J 0 bases short, with 20 bases between. The germline V gene encodes CDR1 SGDLS and CDR2 YYNGEE. The CDR3 is 16 residues long. CDR3 nucleotides: TGTGCCAGCGCCCCTCAGGCGGCTTTAAGCTCCTACGAGCAGTACTTC. The encoded protein is CASAPQAALSSYEQYF.

This clonotype was seen many times. V is TRBV5-1 and J is TRBJ2-6, with TRBD1 as a possible D gene (5 bases). Germline V gene sequence: CDR1 SGHRS, CDR2 YFSETQ. CDR3 length: 16 amino acids. Trimming pared 4 bases from V and 0 bases from J, leaving 11 bases between. The CDR3 DNA reads as TGCGCCAGCAGCAAGTCCCAGGGCTCTGGGGCCAACGTCCTGACTTTC. Translation: CASSKSQGSGANVLTF. Using reference TRBV5-1 and TRBJ2-6 for the parts outside the CDR3, the full variable domain is KAGVTQTPRYLIKTRGQQVTLSCSPISGHRSVSWYQQTPGQGLQFLFEYFSETQRNKGNFPGRFSGRQFSNSRSEMNVSTLELGDSALYLCASSKSQGSGANVLTFGAGSRLTVL.

Regarding this clonotype: A far larger clone differs by one base, so this is likely a read error. The chain recombines TRBV4-3 with TRBJ2-7; a weak D match, TRBD2 (5 bases). The CDR3 totals 17 residues. Germline V gives CDR1 LGHNA, CDR2 YSLEER. V was clipped by 0 bases and J by 7 bases, with 22 bases between them. CDR3 sequence: CASSQELAGFSYNEQYF. CDR3 in DNA: TGCGCCAGCAGCCAAGAGCTTGCGGGCTTCTCCTACAATGAGCAGTACTTC.

The sample holds many counts of this clonotype. The V and J genes are TRBV28 and TRBJ1-4, with TRBD1 identical over 10 bases. Germline trimming cut 4 bases from V and 7 bases from J; bases unmatched to any gene: 6. Germline CDR1 MDHEN, CDR2 SYDVKM. This CDR3 region has 15 residues. As DNA, the CDR3 is TGTGCCAGCAGTTCGACAGGGGGCTCCTCTGAAAAACTGTTTTTT. Translation gives CASSSTGGSSEKLFF.

In this sample, this clonotype turned up many times. V gene TRBV5-1 combines with J gene TRBJ2-4; D not resolved. The V end was cut by 1 base, the J end by 8 bases, with 16 bases between. Germline V lookup: CDR1 SGHRS, CDR2 YFSETQ. The CDR3 loop spans 15 amino acids. The chain's CDR3 is CASSLKVTQRDIQYF. CDR3 DNA: TGCGCCAGCAGCTTGAAGGTGACTCAGAGAGACATTCAGTACTTC.

This clonotype has more than one count but fewer than ten. The likely explanation is a read error, given a far larger clone one base away. This chain uses TRBV28 with TRBJ2-4, with a weak D call TRBD2 (6 bases). CDR1 is MDHEN and CDR2 is SYDVKM in the germline V gene. The CDR3 loop spans 12 amino acids. The CDR3 coding sequence is TGTGCGACCAGGCGGGATGGCAATGAGCAGTACTTC. This codes for CATRRDGNEQYF.

This clonotype was counted many times. V and J are TRBV10-3 and TRBJ2-1; D not certain. Germline V CDR1 and CDR2: ENHRY, SYGVKD. V lost 8 bases and J 7 bases, leaving 9 bases between the germline ends. The CDR3 loop spans 11 amino acids. The CDR3 coding sequence is TGTGCCATCCGCAGTGAGAATGAGCAGTTCTTC. Amino acids: CAIRSENEQFF.

V gene TRBV7-3 combines with J gene TRBJ2-7; 9 bases agree with TRBD2. Trimming took 5 bases from V and 5 from J; bases not matched to a gene: 13. This CDR3 comprises 16 residues. Germline CDR1 and CDR2: SGHTA and FQGTGA. CDR3 DNA sequence: TGTGCCAGCAGCCCCGAGGTGAGCGGGAGGTTTCACGAGCAGTACTTC. Amino acids: CASSPEVSGRFHEQYF. Combining the CDR3 with reference TRBV7-3 and TRBJ2-7 gives the whole variable domain GAGVSQTPSNKVTEKGKYVELRCDPISGHTALYWYRQSLGQGPEFLIYFQGTGAADDSGLPNDRFFAVRPEGSVSTLKIQRTERGDSAVYLCASSPEVSGRFHEQYFGPGTRLTVT.

This clonotype was counted at least ten times. This sequence joins TRBV6-2 or TRBV6-3 and TRBJ2-4; D remains unclear. V dropped 7 bases and J dropped 0 bases, with 16 bases sitting between them. The CDR3 runs to 16 residues. Germline V lookup: CDR1 MNHEY, CDR2 SVGEGT. The CDR3 loop reads CASNLGMTEAKNIQYF. The DNA of the CDR3 is TGTGCCAGCAACCTGGGAATGACGGAAGCCAAAAACATTCAGTACTTC.

The V gene is TRBV28, the J gene TRBJ2-4; D might be TRBD2 (6 bases). The length of the CDR3 is 13 residues. Germline CDR1 is MDHEN and CDR2 is SYDVKM. Between the trimmed V and J ends, which lost 9 bases and 9 bases, there was a span of 18 bases. The CDR3 nucleotides are TGTGCCAGTGAAAAAGCGGAGGGGACCATTCAGTACTTC. This codes for CASEKAEGTIQYF.

This clonotype was observed a few times. A read error may be the cause here, since a much bigger clone is one base away. V and J are TRBV6-8 and TRBJ2-1; D may be TRBD2 (5 bases). This CDR3 spans 17 amino acids. The germline V and J ends were trimmed by 2 bases and 7 bases, with 21 bases remaining between them. Germline V gene sequence: CDR1 MNHGY, CDR2 SAAAGT. As DNA, the CDR3 is TGTGCCAGCAGTTACGATATTTCTAGCAGGAGTCATAATGAGCAGTTCTTC. It codes for CASSYDISSRSHNEQFF.

J is TRBJ2-1 and V is TRBV12-3 or TRBV12-4; D possibly corresponds to TRBD1 (6 bases). The CDR3 spans 14 residues. Trimming stripped 7 bases from V and 2 bases from J, with 12 bases between. CDR3 amino acids: CASNDGGAYNEQFF. Here the CDR3 DNA reads TGTGCCAGCAACGATGGGGGCGCCTACAATGAGCAGTTCTTC.

Turning to this clonotype: A far bigger clonotype differs at one base, so this is likely a read error. The V and J genes are TRBV27 and TRBJ2-2; 10 positions match TRBD1. In germline, CDR1 is MNHEY, CDR2 SMNVEV (reference sequence). With V trimmed by 5 bases and J by 4 bases, 4 bases remained unmatched. This CDR3 is built from 15 residues. Here the CDR3 reads CASSRDRGATGELFF. CDR3 nucleotide sequence: TGTGCCAGCAGTCGGGACAGGGGAGCCACCGGGGAGCTGTTTTTT.

The chain links TRBV7-1 to TRBJ2-3; D is possibly TRBD2 (5 bases). TRBV7-1 is an ORF for which the function is uncertain. The V gene lost 7 bases and the J gene lost 1 base, with 15 bases spanning the gap. This CDR3 region has 15 residues. The CDR3 reads CASTTEATGTDTQYF. The CDR3 DNA reads TGTGCCAGCACCACGGAGGCGACCGGCACAGATACGCAGTATTTT.

There are many counts of this clonotype. The chain recombines TRBV28 with TRBJ1-6, with D uncertain. Germline CDR1 is MDHEN and CDR2 is SYDVKM. This CDR3 has 13 residues. Trimming took off 5 bases at V and 9 bases at J, with 11 bases between the two ends. The CDR3 bases are TGTGCCAGCAGTGTAATACAGCCTTCACCCCTCCACTTT. Its translation: CASSVIQPSPLHF.

This clonotype has only one observation. V is TRBV6-6 and J is TRBJ2-2; maybe TRBD1 (7 bases). Germline loops: CDR1 MNHNY, CDR2 SVGAGI (reference sequence). The CDR3 length is 13 residues. V was trimmed by 5 bases and J by 6 bases, leaving 10 bases between them. The chain's CDR3 is CASSRGTAGELFF. The CDR3 DNA sequence: TGTGCCAGCAGTCGGGGGACAGCCGGGGAGCTGTTTTTT.

This clonotype came up many times. The V and J genes are TRBV12-3 or TRBV12-4 and TRBJ1-2; 8 bases agree with TRBD1. Trimming cost V 3 bases and J 6 bases; bases outside gene matches: 3. This CDR3 region has 13 residues. The CDR3 sequence is CASSFGQGHGYTF. The DNA of the CDR3 is TGTGCCAGCAGTTTCGGACAGGGTCATGGCTACACCTTC.